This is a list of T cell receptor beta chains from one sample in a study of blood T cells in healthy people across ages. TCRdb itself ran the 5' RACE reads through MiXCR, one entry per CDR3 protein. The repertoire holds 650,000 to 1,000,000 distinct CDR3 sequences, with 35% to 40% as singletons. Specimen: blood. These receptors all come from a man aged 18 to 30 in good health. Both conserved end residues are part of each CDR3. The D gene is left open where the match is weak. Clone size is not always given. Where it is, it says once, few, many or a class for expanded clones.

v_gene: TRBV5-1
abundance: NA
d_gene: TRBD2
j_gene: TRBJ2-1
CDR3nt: TGCGCCAGCAGCTTGTGGGCTAGCGGGAGCTCCTACAATGAGCAGTTCTTC
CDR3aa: CASSLWASGSSYNEQFF

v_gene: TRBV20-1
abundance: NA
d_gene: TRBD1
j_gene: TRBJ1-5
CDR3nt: TGCAGTGCCAGAAGGAGGACAGGGCGCAATCAGCCCCAGCATTTT
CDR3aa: CSARRRTGRNQPQHF

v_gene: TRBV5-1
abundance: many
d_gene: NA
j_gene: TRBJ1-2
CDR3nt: TGCGCCAGCAGCGTGGGACAAAACTATGGCTACACCTTC
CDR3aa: CASSVGQNYGYTF

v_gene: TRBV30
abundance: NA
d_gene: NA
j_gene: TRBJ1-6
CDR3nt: TGTGCCTGGAGTGTAGGGGGGGTCCGATCACCCCTCCACTTT
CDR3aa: CAWSVGGVRSPLHF

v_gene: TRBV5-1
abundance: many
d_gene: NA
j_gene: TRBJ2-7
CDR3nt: TGCGCCAGCAGCCTGGGGAGTAACTCCTACGAGCAGTACTTC
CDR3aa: CASSLGSNSYEQYF

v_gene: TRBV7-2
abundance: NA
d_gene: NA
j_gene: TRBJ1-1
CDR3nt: TGTGCCAGCAGCTTAGACAGGGCTCGAACGGAAGCTTTCTTT
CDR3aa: CASSLDRARTEAFF

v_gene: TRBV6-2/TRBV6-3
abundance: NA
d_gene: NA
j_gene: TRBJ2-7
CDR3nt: TGTGCCAGCAGGAGCATTGGAGGGGGCTCCTACGAGCAGTACTTC
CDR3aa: CASRSIGGGSYEQYF

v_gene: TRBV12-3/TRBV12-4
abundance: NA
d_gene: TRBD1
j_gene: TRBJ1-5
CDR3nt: TGTGCCAGCAGTTTAGGGAGGGGCCGGGACAGGGGGCAGGATAGCAATCAGCCCCAGCATTTT
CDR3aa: CASSLGRGRDRGQDSNQPQHF

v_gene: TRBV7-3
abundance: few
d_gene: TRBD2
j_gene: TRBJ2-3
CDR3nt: TGTGCCAGCAGCTTACGGCTAGCGGGGGGTAGAACAGATACGCAGTATTTT
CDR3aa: CASSLRLAGGRTDTQYF

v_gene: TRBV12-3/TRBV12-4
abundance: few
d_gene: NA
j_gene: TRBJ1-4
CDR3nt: TGTGCCAGCAGTTCGGCCAGGAGAGAAAAACTGTTTTTT
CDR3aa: CASSSARREKLFF

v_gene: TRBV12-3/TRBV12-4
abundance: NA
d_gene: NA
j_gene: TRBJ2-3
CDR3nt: TGTGCCAGCAGTCCTGCCCGGACGAGCACAGATACGCAGTATTTT
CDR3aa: CASSPARTSTDTQYF

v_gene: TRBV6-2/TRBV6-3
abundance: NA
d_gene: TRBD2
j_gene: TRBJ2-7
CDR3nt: TGTGCCAGCAGTTATTGGCTAGCGGGGTTCTCCTCCTACAATGAGCAGTACTTC
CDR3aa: CASSYWLAGFSSYNEQYF

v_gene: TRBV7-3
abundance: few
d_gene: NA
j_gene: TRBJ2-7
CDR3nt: TGTGCCAGCAGCTTATTAGCCGGGACAAGGGTAAACTACGAGCAGTACTTC
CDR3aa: CASSLLAGTRVNYEQYF

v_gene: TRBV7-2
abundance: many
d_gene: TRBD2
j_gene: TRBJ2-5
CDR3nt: TGTGCCAGCAGCCCTTCGGGACTAGCAACCACCCAGTACTTC
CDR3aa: CASSPSGLATTQYF

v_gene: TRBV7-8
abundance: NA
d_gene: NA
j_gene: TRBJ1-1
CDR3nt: TGTGCCAGCAGCTTAGGGCCTTACATTCGGGGGGAGAACACTGAAGCTTTCTTT
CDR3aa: CASSLGPYIRGENTEAFF

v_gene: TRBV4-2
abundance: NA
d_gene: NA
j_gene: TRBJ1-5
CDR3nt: TGTGCCAGCAGCCAAGAGGTTCGTTCCTCGGCTCAGCCCCAGCATTTT
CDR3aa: CASSQEVRSSAQPQHF

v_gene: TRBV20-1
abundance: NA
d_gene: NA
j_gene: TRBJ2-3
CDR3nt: TGCAGTGTTCCCTCCTGGAGCACAGATACGCAGTATTTT
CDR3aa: CSVPSWSTDTQYF